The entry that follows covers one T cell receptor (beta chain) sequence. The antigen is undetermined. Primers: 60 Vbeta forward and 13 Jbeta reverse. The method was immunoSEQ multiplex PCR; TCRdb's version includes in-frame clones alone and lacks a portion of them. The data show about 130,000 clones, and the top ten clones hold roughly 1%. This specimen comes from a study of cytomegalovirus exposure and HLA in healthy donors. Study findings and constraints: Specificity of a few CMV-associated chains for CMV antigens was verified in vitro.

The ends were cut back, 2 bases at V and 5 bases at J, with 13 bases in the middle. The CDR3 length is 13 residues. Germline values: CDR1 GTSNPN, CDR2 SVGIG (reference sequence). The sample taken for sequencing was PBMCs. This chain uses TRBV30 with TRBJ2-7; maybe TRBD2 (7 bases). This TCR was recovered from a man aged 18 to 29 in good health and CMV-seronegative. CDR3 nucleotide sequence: TGTGCCTGGAGTTTCCGCGGGGGCCACGAGCAGTACTTC. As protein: CAWSFRGGHEQYF.